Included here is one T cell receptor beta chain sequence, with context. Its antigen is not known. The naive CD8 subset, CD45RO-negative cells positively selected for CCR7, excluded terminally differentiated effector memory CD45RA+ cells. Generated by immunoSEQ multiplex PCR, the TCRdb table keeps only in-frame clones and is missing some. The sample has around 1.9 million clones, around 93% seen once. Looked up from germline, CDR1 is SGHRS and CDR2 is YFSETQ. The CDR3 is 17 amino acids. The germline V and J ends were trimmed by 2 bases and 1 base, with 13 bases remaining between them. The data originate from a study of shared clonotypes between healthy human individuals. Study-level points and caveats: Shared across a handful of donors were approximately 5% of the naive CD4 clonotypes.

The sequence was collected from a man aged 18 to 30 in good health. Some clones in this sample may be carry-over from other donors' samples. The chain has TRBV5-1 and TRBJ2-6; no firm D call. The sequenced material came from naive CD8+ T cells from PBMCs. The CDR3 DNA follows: TGCGCCAGCAGCTTCCGGGCCGCTTCTTCTGGGGCCAACGTCCTGACTTTC. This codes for CASSFRAASSGANVLTF.